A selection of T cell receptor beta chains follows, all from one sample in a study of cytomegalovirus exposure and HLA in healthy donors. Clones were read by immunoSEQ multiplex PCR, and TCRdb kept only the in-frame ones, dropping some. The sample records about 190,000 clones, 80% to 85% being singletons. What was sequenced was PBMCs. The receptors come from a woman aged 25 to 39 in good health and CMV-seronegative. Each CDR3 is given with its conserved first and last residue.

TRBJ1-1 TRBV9 CASSVDEGGGPNTEAFF
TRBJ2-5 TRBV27 CASSLVGLAGGPIETQYF
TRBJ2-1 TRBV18 CASSPPTSGRAKDQQFF
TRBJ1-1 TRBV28 CASSLSAGLNEAFF
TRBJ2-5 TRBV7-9 CASSRPTVSGETQYF
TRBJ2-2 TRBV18 CASSRDFQDGELFF
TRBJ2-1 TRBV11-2 CASSLMEGRYNEQFF
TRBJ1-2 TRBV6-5 CASSYLRVSGYTF
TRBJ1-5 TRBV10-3 CAISEWENSNQPQHF
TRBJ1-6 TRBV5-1 CASTMGGSYNSPLHF
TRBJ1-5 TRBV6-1 CASSRDRDQPQHF
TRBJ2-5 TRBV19 CASSMHYASGGQETQYF
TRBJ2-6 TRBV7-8 CASSPGRSGANGLTF
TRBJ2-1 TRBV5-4 CASSLAGPLNEQFF
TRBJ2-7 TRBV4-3 CASSPSLAGLGYEQYF
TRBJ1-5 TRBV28 CASRADQPQHF
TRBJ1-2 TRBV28 CASSRSQGAGGYTF
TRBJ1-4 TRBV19 CASSDQTGGREKLFF
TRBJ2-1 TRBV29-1 CSVERYAGRDNEQFF
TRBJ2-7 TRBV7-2 CASSLGAGASAVSYEQYF
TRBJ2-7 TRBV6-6 CASSSTGGDYEQYF
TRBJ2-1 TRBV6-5 CASSYLLGASYNEQFF
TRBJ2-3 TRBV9 CASSLPTSTDTQYF